The rows below give T cell receptor beta chains drawn from one sample of a study of shared clonotypes between healthy human individuals. Measured with immunoSEQ multiplex PCR; TCRdb has only the in-frame clones, and not every one. The sample lists hundreds of thousands of clones, roughly 98% seen once, with less than 0.35% in the top ten. Sequencing input: naive CD8+ T cells sorted from blood. These receptors were collected from a man under 40 in good health. Both conserved end residues are part of each CDR3. D genes are given only for firm matches. The size of a clone is reported for some rows only, either as once, few or many, or as a class for expanded clones.

- - TRBJ2-2 TRBV5-1 15 TGCGCCAGCAGCTTGGCGTTGGGGGGACACGGGGAGCTGTTTTTT CASSLALGGHGELFF
TRBD2 - TRBJ2-7 TRBV27 17 TGTGCCAGCAGTTTACGGTCGGGGAGGGTTGCCACCTACGAGCAGTACTTC CASSLRSGRVATYEQYF
- - TRBJ2-1 TRBV10-1 17 TGCGCCAGCAGTGGATCTACGGGACTGAGGGCGAACAATGAGCAGTTCTTC CASSGSTGLRANNEQFF
TRBD2 - TRBJ2-7 TRBV4-1 15 TGCGCCAGCAGCCTTCGGACTAGCGCTTCCTACGAGCAGTACTTC CASSLRTSASYEQYF
TRBD1 - TRBJ2-7 TRBV28 15 TGTGCCAGCAGCAAGCCGGGACAGGGGATATACGAGCAGTACTTC CASSKPGQGIYEQYF
TRBD1 - TRBJ2-7 TRBV7-2 15 TGTGCCAGCAGCCTCGACCCGGGACAGGGTTACGAGCAGTACTTC CASSLDPGQGYEQYF
- - TRBJ2-7 TRBV7-6 14 TGTGCCAGCACCCCGAGCTTGGCAGCCTACGAGCAGTACTTC CASTPSLAAYEQYF
- - TRBJ2-1 TRBV11-2 20 TGTGCCAGCAGCTTAGATCGGGAGACTCCGCCTCACCTCTCCTACAATGAGCAGTTCTTC CASSLDRETPPHLSYNEQFF
- - TRBJ2-3 TRBV7-8 12 TGTGCCAGCAAAATCCCCGGGGATACGCAGTATTTT CASKIPGDTQYF
TRBD1 - TRBJ2-1 TRBV7-9 17 TGTGCCAGCAGCTCAACCGCGGACAGGGTTGAATACAATGAGCAGTTCTTC CASSSTADRVEYNEQFF
TRBD2 - TRBJ2-7 TRBV4-3 17 TGCGCCAGCAGCCAAGATATTGAACTAGCGCAAACCTACGAGCAGTACTTC CASSQDIELAQTYEQYF
- - TRBJ2-1 TRBV11-2 14 TGTGCCAGCAGCTTGCTGAGCTCCTACAATGAGCAGTTCTTC CASSLLSSYNEQFF
- few TRBJ2-1 TRBV15 15 TGTGCCACCAGCAGGGCTAGTAGCTCCTACAATGAGCAGTTCTTC CATSRASSSYNEQFF
- - TRBJ1-2 TRBV13 14 TGTGCCAGCAGCTCCCGACAGGATCCGCGCGGCTACACCTTC CASSSRQDPRGYTF
- once TRBJ1-5 TRBV7-9 11 TGTGCCAGCAGCTTAAGGTGGCCCCAGCATTTT CASSLRWPQHF
- - TRBJ1-4 TRBV2 14 TGTGCCAGCAGGGTCAGGGGATCAAGTGAAAAACTGTTTTTT CASRVRGSSEKLFF
TRBD2 - TRBJ2-2 TRBV14 16 TGTGCCAGCAGCCAACCCGGGGGGGGGAACACCGGGGAGCTGTTTTTT CASSQPGGGNTGELFF
TRBD2 - TRBJ2-3 TRBV9 15 TGTGCCAGCAGCGGAGGACTAGCCCGCACAGATACGCAGTATTTT CASSGGLARTDTQYF
- - TRBJ2-2 TRBV25-1 14 TGTGCCAGTATTTCACAGGGGAACACCGGGGAGCTGTTTTTT CASISQGNTGELFF
- - TRBJ2-7 TRBV28 11 TGTGCCAGCAGTTTAGTCTACGAGCAGTACTTC CASSLVYEQYF
- - TRBJ2-2 TRBV9 17 TGTGCCAGCAGCGTAGCTCTGCGGGTCGCGAACACCGGGGAGCTGTTTTTT CASSVALRVANTGELFF
- - TRBJ2-7 TRBV19 13 TGTGCCAGTAGTACAGGGAATGGCTACGAGCAGTACTTC CASSTGNGYEQYF
TRBD2 once TRBJ2-7 TRBV29-1 13 TGCAGCGTTACTGGGGGGGGACTAGCGGAACAGTACTTC CSVTGGGLAEQYF
TRBD1 - TRBJ2-5 TRBV25-1 15 TGTGCCAGCAGTGAATCGTTGGACAGGGAAGAGACCCAGTACTTC CASSESLDREETQYF
- - TRBJ2-7 TRBV5-4 12 TGTGCCAGCAGCTCATATTCCTACGAGCAGTACTTC CASSSYSYEQYF
- - TRBJ2-1 TRBV29-1 12 TGCAGCGTGGGGGGACAATACAATGAGCAGTTCTTC CSVGGQYNEQFF